Sequencing of this T cell receptor (beta chain) was carried out in a study of cytomegalovirus exposure and HLA in healthy donors. In the PCR, 60 Vbeta and 13 Jbeta primers were used. Libraries were prepared by immunoSEQ multiplex PCR; TCRdb keeps only in-frame clonotypes and omits some of them. The sample has about 200,000 clones, 79% seen once; the top ten hold approximately 0.39%. A note on this clone: One end of the junction fails to match germline, which may point to a read error.

The TCR originated in a male donor in good health and CMV-seropositive. Sequences were obtained from PBMCs.

The DNA for the CDR3 is TGCAGTGCTACACAGGGGCTCCCATTCTTC. Encoded protein: CSATQGLPFF. The chain combines TRBV20-1 with TRBJ1-2, with 7 nucleotides matching TRBD1. The germline V gene encodes CDR1 DFQATT and CDR2 SNEGSKA (reference sequence). CDR3 length equals 10 residues.